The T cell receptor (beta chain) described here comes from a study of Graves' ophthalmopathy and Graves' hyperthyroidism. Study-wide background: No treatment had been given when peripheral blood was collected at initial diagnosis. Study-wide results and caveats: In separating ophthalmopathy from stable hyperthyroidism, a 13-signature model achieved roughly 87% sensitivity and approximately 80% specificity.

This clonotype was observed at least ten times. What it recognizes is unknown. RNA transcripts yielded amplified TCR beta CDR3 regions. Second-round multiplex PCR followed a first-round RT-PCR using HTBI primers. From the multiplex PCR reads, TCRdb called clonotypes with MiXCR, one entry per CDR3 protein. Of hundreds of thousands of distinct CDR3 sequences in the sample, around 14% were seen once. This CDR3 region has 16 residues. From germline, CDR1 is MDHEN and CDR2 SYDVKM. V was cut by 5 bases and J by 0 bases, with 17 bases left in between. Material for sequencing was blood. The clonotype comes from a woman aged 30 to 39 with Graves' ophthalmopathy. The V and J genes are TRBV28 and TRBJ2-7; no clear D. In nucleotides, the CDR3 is TGTGCCAGCAGTCCCCCGACGTCTAAACTCTCCTACGAGCAGTACTTC. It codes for CASSPPTSKLSYEQYF.